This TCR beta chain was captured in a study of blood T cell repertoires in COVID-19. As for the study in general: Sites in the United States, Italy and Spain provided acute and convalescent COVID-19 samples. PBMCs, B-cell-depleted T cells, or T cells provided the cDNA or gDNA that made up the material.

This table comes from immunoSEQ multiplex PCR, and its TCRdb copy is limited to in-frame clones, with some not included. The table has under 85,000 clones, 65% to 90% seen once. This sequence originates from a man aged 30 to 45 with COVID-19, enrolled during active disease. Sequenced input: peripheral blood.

In DNA, the CDR3 is TGTGCCACCAGTGACCCCACAGGGGATGTTGGACAGCCCCAGCATTTT. Its protein is CATSDPTGDVGQPQHF. The chain employs TRBV24-1 and TRBJ1-5; 7 positions match TRBD1. Germline CDR1 KGHDR, CDR2 SFDVKD. Unmatched junction bases numbered 12, after V lost 4 bases and J lost 7 bases. The CDR3 has 16 amino acids.